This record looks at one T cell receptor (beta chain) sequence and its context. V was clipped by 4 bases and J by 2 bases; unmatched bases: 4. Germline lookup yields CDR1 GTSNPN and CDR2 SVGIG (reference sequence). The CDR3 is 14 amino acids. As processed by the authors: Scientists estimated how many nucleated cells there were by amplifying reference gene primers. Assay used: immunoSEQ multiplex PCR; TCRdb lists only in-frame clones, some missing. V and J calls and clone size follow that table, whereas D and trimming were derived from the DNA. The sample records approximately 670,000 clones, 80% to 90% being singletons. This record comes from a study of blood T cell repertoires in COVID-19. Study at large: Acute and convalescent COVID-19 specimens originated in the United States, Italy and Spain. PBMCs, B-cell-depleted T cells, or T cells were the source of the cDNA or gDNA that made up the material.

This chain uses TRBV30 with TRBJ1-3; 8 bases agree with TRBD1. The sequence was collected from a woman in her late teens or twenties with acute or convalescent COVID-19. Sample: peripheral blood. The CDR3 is CAWKDRGTGNTIYF. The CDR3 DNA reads TGTGCCTGGAAAGACAGGGGAACTGGAAACACCATATATTTT.